The 16 T cell receptor beta chains below were found in one sample sequenced in a study of naive and memory T cell subsets. The beta constant-region primer was an equimolar mix of two oligonucleotides covering TRBC1 and TRBC2. TCRdb re-derived calls from the UMI-ligation and nested PCR reads in MiXCR, one entry per CDR3 protein. The sample includes 75,000 to 85,000 distinct CDR3 sequences, about 12% of them seen just once. The sequenced material came from central memory CD4+ T cells from blood. Receptors originate from a human donor in good health.

J is TRBJ2-1 and V is TRBV7-2, with D perhaps TRBD2 (5 bases). There are 15 residues in the CDR3. V was trimmed by 5 bases and J by 6 bases, leaving 17 bases between them. Germline V gene lookup returns CDR1 SGHTA and CDR2 FQGNSA. The CDR3 DNA sequence: TGTGCCAGCAGCGCAGGTCCAGGTGGACTCAATGAGCAGTTCTTC. Protein sequence: CASSAGPGGLNEQFF.

The chain links TRBV5-1 to TRBJ2-4; no definite D call. This CDR3 is 16 amino acids long. With 0 bases removed from V and 1 base from J, the gap between germline ends came to 11 bases. Germline CDR1 SGHRS, CDR2 YFSETQ. DNA of the CDR3: TGCGCCAGCAGCTTGGGCCTTACTCCGGCCAAAAACATTCAGTACTTC. It translates to CASSLGLTPAKNIQYF.

V is TRBV12-3 or TRBV12-4 and J is TRBJ2-1; D not resolved. The CDR3 is made up of 15 amino acids. V lost 0 bases, J lost 8 bases, and 14 bases lay in between. The CDR3 loop is CASSLAGNLGDEQFF. The CDR3 DNA reads as TGTGCCAGCAGTTTAGCAGGGAACCTTGGCGATGAGCAGTTCTTC.

Ten or more counts support this clonotype. The J gene is TRBJ2-7, the V gene TRBV28; maybe TRBD1 (6 bases). This CDR3 has 12 amino acids. Germline CDR1 and CDR2: MDHEN and SYDVKM. V lost 7 bases, J lost 13 bases, and 20 bases lay in between. CDR3 nucleotide sequence: TGTGCCAGCAAGGCCCCCGAGGGGACAAAATACTTC. Its translation: CASKAPEGTKYF.

This clonotype was seen only a few times. The chain employs TRBV5-1 and TRBJ2-1, with 9 bases fitting TRBD2. CDR1 is SGHRS, CDR2 YFSETQ, per germline. The CDR3 consists of 16 residues. The J segment lost 2 bases and the V segment lost 0 bases, leaving 3 bases of the junction unmatched. CDR3 bases: TGCGCCAGCAGCTTGGTAGCGGGAGTAACCTACAATGAGCAGTTCTTC. Its protein is CASSLVAGVTYNEQFF.

This clonotype was detected many times. V and J are TRBV6-1 and TRBJ2-5, with a tentative D call TRBD2 (5 bases). This CDR3 has 14 residues. Per the germline V gene, CDR1 is MNHNS and CDR2 is SASEGT. V was shortened by 6 bases and J by 2 bases, with 13 bases between the two germline ends. The CDR3 DNA sequence: TGTGCCAGCAGCGTATACCCGGGACAAGAGACCCAGTACTTC. Residues: CASSVYPGQETQYF.

This clonotype was counted only a few times. This chain uses TRBV18 with TRBJ2-5; D remains unclear. This CDR3 has 15 residues. Germline V lookup: CDR1 KGHSH, CDR2 LQKENI. V was shortened by 1 base and J by 5 bases, with 14 bases between the two germline ends. The CDR3 region has the DNA TGTGCCAGCTCACCACTTGGCACCGTGAGGGAGACCCAGTACTTC. Translation: CASSPLGTVRETQYF. The variable domain in full, completed from reference TRBV18 and TRBJ2-5, reads NAGVMQNPRHLVRRRGQEARLRCSPMKGHSHVYWYRQLPEEGLKFMVYLQKENIIDESGMPKERFSAEFPKEGPSILRIQQVVRGDSAAYFCASSPLGTVRETQYFGPGTRLLVL.

In this sample, this clonotype turned up a few times. The chain carries TRBV29-1 and TRBJ2-7, with D hard to call. The CDR3 contains 10 residues. Between the trimmed V and J ends, which lost 4 bases and 7 bases, there was a span of 8 bases. CDR1 and CDR2 (germline): SQVTM, ANQGSEA. The CDR3 loop is CSVGPEEQYF. CDR3 bases: TGCAGCGTTGGCCCGGAGGAGCAGTACTTC.

About this clonotype itself: An end of the junction does not agree with germline; a read error may underlie this. The chain joins TRBV20-1 to TRBJ2-1; possibly TRBD2 for D (6 bases). The CDR3 has 18 amino acids. Germline lookup yields CDR1 DFQATT and CDR2 SNEGSKA (reference sequence). CDR3 bases: TGCAGTGCTAGTAGCGCCACCCGAAAGACTAGTGCCACCGGGGAGCAATTCTTC. Translated: CSASSATRKTSATGEQFF.

V gene TRBV18 combines with J gene TRBJ1-2; D remains ambiguous. Germline CDR1 and CDR2: KGHSH and LQKENI. This CDR3 comprises 14 residues. With 2 bases removed from V and 2 bases from J, the gap between germline ends came to 9 bases. CDR3: CASSPSAENYGYTF. CDR3 DNA: TGTGCCAGCTCACCATCAGCGGAGAACTATGGCTACACCTTC.

This clonotype has more than one count but fewer than ten. This chain's CDR3 is CSAMSQGHEQYF. The CDR3, as DNA: TGCAGCGCCATGTCCCAGGGACACGAGCAGTACTTC. The V and J genes are TRBV29-1 and TRBJ2-7; either TRBD1 or TRBD2 may fit D (5 bases each). The germline gives CDR1 SQVTM, CDR2 ANQGSEA. The CDR3 contains 12 residues. Deletions cut 7 bases from V and 5 bases from J, with 15 bases between.

Only a few counts were recorded for this clonotype. V and J are TRBV28 and TRBJ2-3; either TRBD1 or TRBD2 may supply D (5 bases each). The CDR3 totals 15 residues. V shed 6 bases and J shed 0 bases, with 13 bases lying between them. Germline lookup yields CDR1 MDHEN and CDR2 SYDVKM. CDR3 protein: CASSQAWGSTDTQYF. In DNA form, the CDR3 reads TGTGCCAGCAGCCAGGCGTGGGGGAGCACAGATACGCAGTATTTT.

This clonotype has more than one count but fewer than ten. V usage is TRBV29-1 and J usage is TRBJ2-1; D may be TRBD2 (7 bases). Germline lookup yields CDR1 SQVTM and CDR2 ANQGSEA. The CDR3 runs 13 residues. V dropped 7 bases and J dropped 12 bases, with 22 bases sitting between them. The CDR3 sequence: CSGGGLNSLPQFF. The DNA for the CDR3 is TGCAGCGGAGGGGGACTAAACTCCCTCCCGCAGTTCTTC.

This clonotype was counted only a few times. The chain uses TRBV4-3 and TRBJ2-3; 10 bases agree with TRBD1. Trimming at V came to 1 base and at J to 14 bases, leaving 9 bases not matched to a gene. The CDR3 totals 14 residues. CDR1 is LGHNA, CDR2 YSLEER, per germline. CDR3 DNA: TGCGCCAGCAGCCAAGTCTATCCGGGACAGGGGAGGTATTTT. This codes for CASSQVYPGQGRYF.

This clonotype appeared a few times. This sequence joins TRBV24-1 and TRBJ2-7; D might be TRBD2 (6 bases). The germline V gene encodes CDR1 KGHDR and CDR2 SFDVKD. The V end was cut by 5 bases, the J end by 6 bases, with 13 bases between. The CDR3 is made up of 13 amino acids. CDR3: CATSGDFGLEQYF. The CDR3 DNA sequence: TGTGCCACCAGTGGGGACTTCGGGCTCGAGCAGTACTTC.

This clonotype is labeled as medium-sized. The chain is built from TRBV20-1 and TRBJ2-7; D uncertain. CDR3 length: 13 amino acids. V gave up 6 bases and J gave up 2 bases, with 14 bases separating them. Germline assignment: CDR1 DFQATT and CDR2 SNEGSKA (reference sequence). The CDR3 nucleotides read TGCAGTGCCCCAAGGTACTCGGCCTACGAGCAGTACTTC. Encoded protein: CSAPRYSAYEQYF.